This TCR beta chain was identified during a study of blood T cell repertoires in COVID-19. About the research overall: PBMCs, B-cell-depleted T cells, or T cells provided the cDNA or gDNA that made up the material.

Clones were sequenced by immunoSEQ multiplex PCR, and TCRdb holds only the in-frame ones, with some missing. The data hold about 310,000 clones, with 87% observed a single time. Donors in Cohort 3 counted as recovered after two negative PCRs, clearance, or symptom resolution. The V gene's germline CDR1 is SNHLY and CDR2 FYNNEI. Trimming took 6 bases from V and 1 from J, leaving 13 bases between them. The CDR3 sequence is 14 residues long. The rearrangement uses TRBV2 and TRBJ2-7; D call uncertain. The clonotype comes from a woman between 18 and 30 years old who had recovered from COVID-19. Sample: PBMCs or T cells enriched from blood (not recorded which). In nucleotides, the CDR3 is TGTGCCAGCAGCAGCGCACTCGGATCCTACGAGCAGTACTTC. As protein: CASSSALGSYEQYF.